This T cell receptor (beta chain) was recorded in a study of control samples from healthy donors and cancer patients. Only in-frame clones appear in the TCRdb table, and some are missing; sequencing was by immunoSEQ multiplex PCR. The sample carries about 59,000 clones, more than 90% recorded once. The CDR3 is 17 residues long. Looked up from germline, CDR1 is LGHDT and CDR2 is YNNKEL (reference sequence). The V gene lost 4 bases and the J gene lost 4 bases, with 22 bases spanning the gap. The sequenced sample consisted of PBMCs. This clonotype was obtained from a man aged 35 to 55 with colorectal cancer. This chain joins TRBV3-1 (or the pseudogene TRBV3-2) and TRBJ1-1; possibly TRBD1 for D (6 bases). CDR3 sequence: CASSPRQASSFGTEAFF. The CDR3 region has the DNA TGTGCCAGCAGCCCCCGACAGGCCTCGAGTTTTGGCACTGAAGCTTTCTTT.